This is a list of T cell receptor beta chains from one sample in a study of cytomegalovirus exposure and HLA in healthy donors. The method was immunoSEQ multiplex PCR; TCRdb's version includes in-frame clones alone and lacks a portion of them. The sample contains roughly 250,000 clones, 65% to 85% of which appear only once. Sequencing input: PBMCs. All receptors derive from a female donor in good health and CMV-seronegative. CDR3s include the opening cysteine and the closing phenylalanine or tryptophan.

j_gene	v_gene	CDR3aa
TRBJ1-1	TRBV14	CASSQLTVNTEAFF
TRBJ1-1	TRBV19	CASSTSYRSRDRDEAFF
TRBJ2-7	TRBV14	CASNNGGTYEQYF
TRBJ2-7	TRBV11-2	CASSALDGRYEQYF
TRBJ2-2	TRBV5-1	CASGTGTFTGELFF
TRBJ1-5	TRBV2	CASSERGGPQPQHF
TRBJ2-1	TRBV5-6	CASSLEAGGNYNEQFF
TRBJ2-3	TRBV9	CASSVATGSTDTQYF
TRBJ1-2	TRBV28	CASSNLDRYEDYGYTF
TRBJ2-5	TRBV7-9	CASSLGGSLRASSPYF
TRBJ2-7	TRBV4-1	CASSATSGGAYEQYF
TRBJ1-2	TRBV4-1	CASSPPGGDGYTF
TRBJ2-3	TRBV7-9	CASSPGTSGATDTQYF
TRBJ2-2	TRBV2	CASSEMGVNTGELFF
TRBJ1-4	TRBV30	CAWSSTGIGLSVFF
TRBJ1-2	TRBV6-1	CASNPGTGSNYGYTF
TRBJ2-2	TRBV7-3	CASSAGQGAGELFF
TRBJ2-1	TRBV2	CASVAGSSYNEQFF
TRBJ2-2	TRBV9	CASSVGNSGRTYTGELFF
TRBJ1-2	TRBV6-6	CASSYSRQGGGYTF
TRBJ2-7	TRBV27	CASSLPGTESSYEQYF
TRBJ2-3	TRBV12-1	CASSGFPFDGADTQYF
TRBJ2-2	TRBV5-1	CASSFLAGKTGELFF
TRBJ2-7	TRBV9	CASSVAAGPYEQYF
TRBJ1-1	TRBV6-5	CASSYLGGDTEAFF
TRBJ2-7	TRBV7-8	CASSLMGSLAEEQYF
TRBJ2-3	TRBV27	CASSFSTRTGGGDTDTQYF
TRBJ2-1	TRBV5-5	CASSYRLDSLTSNEQFF
TRBJ1-4	TRBV7-2	CASSLISGTGNEKLFF
TRBJ2-1	TRBV25-1	CASSVPGLAGLGEQFF
TRBJ1-1	TRBV18	CASSPGQQGNTEAFF
.	TRBV28	CASSIAGGYEQYF
TRBJ2-2	TRBV2	CASGGQGTNTGELFF
TRBJ2-5	TRBV27	CASSFTTGREETQYF
TRBJ2-2	TRBV27	CASRLAGGTGELFF
TRBJ2-1	TRBV28	CASTPTGGSYNEQFF
TRBJ2-7	TRBV6-5	CASGSGTGFYEQYF
TRBJ2-2	TRBV6-5	CASGLTSRSPGELFF
TRBJ2-7	TRBV28	CASSLAGPPGGEQYF
TRBJ1-1	TRBV10-1	CASSLTLNTEAFF
TRBJ2-1	TRBV30	CAWNLAGGDEQFF
TRBJ2-3	TRBV4-1	CASSHTLWGREESTDTQYF
TRBJ1-1	TRBV15	CATKPGPGGTEAFF
TRBJ1-5	TRBV21-1	CASSKDYRSLNQPQHF
TRBJ2-1	TRBV6-4	CASSEDRGGYNEQFF
TRBJ2-7	TRBV28	CASSRRRNTYEQYF
TRBJ2-1	TRBV9	CASSPGLLRTANEQFF
TRBJ2-3	TRBV5-6	CASSLGGTSGTDTQYF
TRBJ2-7	TRBV5-1	CASSPQSSGSSNEQYF
TRBJ2-5	TRBV11-2	CASSFADRAQETQYF
.	TRBV21-1	CASSKEGGAGYEQYF
TRBJ2-7	TRBV27	CASSSGLAGVQGRYEQYF
TRBJ1-2	TRBV10-3	CAISEPGKDKHNYGYTF